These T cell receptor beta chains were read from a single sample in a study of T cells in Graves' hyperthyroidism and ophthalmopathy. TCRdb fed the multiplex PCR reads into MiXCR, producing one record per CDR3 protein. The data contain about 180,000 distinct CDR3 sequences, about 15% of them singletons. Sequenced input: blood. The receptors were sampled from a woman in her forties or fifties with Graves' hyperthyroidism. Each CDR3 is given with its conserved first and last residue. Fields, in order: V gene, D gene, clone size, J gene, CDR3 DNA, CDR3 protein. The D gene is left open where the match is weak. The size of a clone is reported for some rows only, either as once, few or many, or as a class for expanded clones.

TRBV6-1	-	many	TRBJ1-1	TGTGCCAGCAGTGAACGGGGGGCCGTGAACACTGAAGCTTTCTTT	CASSERGAVNTEAFF
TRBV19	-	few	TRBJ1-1	TGTGCCAGTAGTATTAGACGGAGGAACACTGAAGCTTTCTTT	CASSIRRRNTEAFF
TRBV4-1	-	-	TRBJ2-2	TGCGCCAGCAGCCAGGGGAGGGGGTGGACCACCGGGGAGCTGTTTTTT	CASSQGRGWTTGELFF
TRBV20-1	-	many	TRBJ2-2	TGCAGTGCTAGAGATTACGCCAGGATGAACACCGGGGAGCTGTTTTTT	CSARDYARMNTGELFF
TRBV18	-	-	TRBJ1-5	TGTGCCAGCTCAGAACAGGGAGCGAATCAGCCCCAGCATTTT	CASSEQGANQPQHF
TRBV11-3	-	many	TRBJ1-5	TGTGCCAGCAGCTTAGAGGAACAGGATTATAGCAATCAGCCCCAGCATTTT	CASSLEEQDYSNQPQHF
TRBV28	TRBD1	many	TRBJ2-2	TGTGCCAGCCGACAGGGTTCCGGGGAGCTGTTTTTT	CASRQGSGELFF
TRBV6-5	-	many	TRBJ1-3	TGTGCCAGCAGTTACTCGATATCAGGGTCCGGAAACACCATATATTTT	CASSYSISGSGNTIYF
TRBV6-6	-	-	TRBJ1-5	TGTGCCAGCAGTTACGGGAGGTATAGCAATCAGTCCCAGCATTTT	CASSYGRYSNQSQHF
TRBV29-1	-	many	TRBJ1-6	TGCAGCGTTGACGTCAGGGGATCCCTCCACTTT	CSVDVRGSLHF
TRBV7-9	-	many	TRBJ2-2	TGTGCCAGCAGCTTAGCGGGGACACAATCCGGGGAGCTGTTTTTT	CASSLAGTQSGELFF
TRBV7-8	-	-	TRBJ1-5	TGTGCCAGCAGCTTACTCTTTGGACCCGCAGGGATGCATTTT	CASSLLFGPAGMHF
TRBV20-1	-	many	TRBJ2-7	TGCAGTGCTAGAAAGTCAGGGAAATCGTACGAGCAGTACTTC	CSARKSGKSYEQYF
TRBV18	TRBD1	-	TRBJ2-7	TGTGCCAGCTCACCGGGGACAGGGGGCGGCTACGAGCAGTACTTC	CASSPGTGGGYEQYF
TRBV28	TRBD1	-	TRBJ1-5	TGTGCCAGCAGTTTGGCAGGGGGCAGAGGACAGCCCCAGCATTTT	CASSLAGGRGQPQHF
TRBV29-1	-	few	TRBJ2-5	TGCAGCGTCGCACTGACCCAAGAGACCCAGTACTTC	CSVALTQETQYF
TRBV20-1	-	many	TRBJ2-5	TGCAGTGCTAGAGAGGACGGGTTCGGGGGCCAGTACTTC	CSAREDGFGGQYF
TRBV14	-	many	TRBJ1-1	TGTGCCAGCAGCCGCCTAGGTGGATTTGTCAGCGGGCTGACTGAAGCTTTCTTT	CASSRLGGFVSGLTEAFF
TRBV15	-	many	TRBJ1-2	TGTGCCACCAGCAGAGATAGATCCCCGACGGGACTGCGAGATGGCTACACCTTC	CATSRDRSPTGLRDGYTF
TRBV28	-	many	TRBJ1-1	TGTACCAGCAGTTTAGGGGTTTTCAGGAGACTGAACACTGAAGCTTTCTTT	CTSSLGVFRRLNTEAFF
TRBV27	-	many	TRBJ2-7	TGTGCCAGCAGTCTTGGTGCGGGCAGGGACGAGCAGTACTTC	CASSLGAGRDEQYF
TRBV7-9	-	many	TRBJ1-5	TGTGCCAGCGGCACCCACGAGCCCCAGCATTTT	CASGTHEPQHF
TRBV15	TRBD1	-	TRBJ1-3	TGTGCCACGGATAGGGGGCACGGCAGCTCTGGAAACACCATATATTTT	CATDRGHGSSGNTIYF
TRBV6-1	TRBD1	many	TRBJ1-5	TGTGCCAGCATGTCCGGGACAGGGAGGGGAAGCAATCAGCCCCAGCATTTT	CASMSGTGRGSNQPQHF
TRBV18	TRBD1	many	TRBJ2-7	TGTGCCAGCTCACCGGGACAGTTCTACGAGCAGTACTTC	CASSPGQFYEQYF
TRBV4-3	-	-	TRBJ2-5	TGCGCCAGCAGCCAGGGCGTGGGGGAAACCCAGTACTTC	CASSQGVGETQYF
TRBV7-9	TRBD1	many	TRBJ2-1	TGTGCCAGCAGCGGGACAGGGGGCTACAATGAGCAGTTCTTC	CASSGTGGYNEQFF
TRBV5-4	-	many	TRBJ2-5	TGTGCCAGCAGCTTAGGGCCGGGACACCAAGAGACCCAGTACTTC	CASSLGPGHQETQYF
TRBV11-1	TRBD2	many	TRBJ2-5	TGTGCCAGCAGCTTAGCGTTGACTAGCGAGGAGACCCAGTACTTC	CASSLALTSEETQYF
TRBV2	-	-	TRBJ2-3	TGTGCCAGCAGTTATGGACAGCCCACAGATACGCAGTATTTT	CASSYGQPTDTQYF
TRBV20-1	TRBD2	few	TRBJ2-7	TGCAGTGCCTCTCAAGGGCCGGGGGGGACCTACGAGCAGTACTTC	CSASQGPGGTYEQYF
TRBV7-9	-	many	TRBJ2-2	TGTGCCAGCAGCGCGGACAGCGGGGAGCTGTTTTTT	CASSADSGELFF
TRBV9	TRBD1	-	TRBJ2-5	TGTGCCAGCAGCGTTGGACAGGGGGCGGGAGAGACCCAGTACTTC	CASSVGQGAGETQYF
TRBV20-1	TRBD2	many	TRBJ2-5	TGCAGTGCTTCAAGACTAGCGGGGGACCAAGAGACCCAGTACTTC	CSASRLAGDQETQYF
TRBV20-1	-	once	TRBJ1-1	TGCAGTGCTCGGGGGCGTGGGGCGACAAACACTGAAGCTTTCTTT	CSARGRGATNTEAFF
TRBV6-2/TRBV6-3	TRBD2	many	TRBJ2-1	TGTGCCAGCAGTTCCGGACTAGCGGGGGGTCTGTCCTACAATGAGCAGTTCTTC	CASSSGLAGGLSYNEQFF
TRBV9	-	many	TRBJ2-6	TGTGCCAGCAGCGTAGATGGGGCCAACGTCCTGACCTTC	CASSVDGANVLTF
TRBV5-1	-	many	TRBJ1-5	TGCGCCAGCAGCTCGGACCCGGGCAATTATCAGCCCCAGCATTTT	CASSSDPGNYQPQHF
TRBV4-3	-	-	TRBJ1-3	TGCGCCAGCAGCCATGTTCTTGGGGGCTCTGGAAACACCATATATTTT	CASSHVLGGSGNTIYF
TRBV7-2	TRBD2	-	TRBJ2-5	TGTGCCAGCAGCTTAATGGGGGGGACGTACCAAGAGACCCAGTACTTC	CASSLMGGTYQETQYF
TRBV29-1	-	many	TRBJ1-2	TGCAGCGTTGGTTCAGGGCTTTATGGCTACACCTTC	CSVGSGLYGYTF
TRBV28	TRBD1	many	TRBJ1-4	TGTGCCAGCAGTTCCCCCGGGACAGGCAGGGATGAAAAACTGTTTTTT	CASSSPGTGRDEKLFF
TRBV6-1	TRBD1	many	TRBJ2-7	TGTGCCAGCAGCCGGACAGGGCCCACCTACGAGCAGTACTTC	CASSRTGPTYEQYF
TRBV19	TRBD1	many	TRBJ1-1	TGTGCCAGTAGACAACCGGGACAGATGAACACTGAAGCTTTCTTT	CASRQPGQMNTEAFF
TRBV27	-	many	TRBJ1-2	TGTGCCAGCAGTCCAACAGGGAAGAACTATGGCTACACCTTC	CASSPTGKNYGYTF
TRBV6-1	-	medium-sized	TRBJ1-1	TGTGCCAGCAGTGAAGTAGGGGAGGGAATCACTGAAGCTTTCTTT	CASSEVGEGITEAFF
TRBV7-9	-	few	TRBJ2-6	TGTGCCAGCAGCTCCGGGGGAGAAGGCTCTGGGGCCAACGTCCTGACTTTC	CASSSGGEGSGANVLTF
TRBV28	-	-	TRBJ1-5	TGTGCCAGCAGTCCCCAAAAGGTATTTTCCCAGCCCCAGCATTTT	CASSPQKVFSQPQHF
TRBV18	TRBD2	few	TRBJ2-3	TGTGCCAGCTCACGACCGGGGGGGCTGGGAGATACGCAGTATTTT	CASSRPGGLGDTQYF
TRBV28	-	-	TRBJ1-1	TGTGCCAGCAGTTTGTTACAGGGCTGGATGTTCTTT	CASSLLQGWMFF
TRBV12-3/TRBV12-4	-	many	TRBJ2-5	TGTGCCAGCAGTCCCCCAGGGACTCTCGACCAGTACTTC	CASSPPGTLDQYF
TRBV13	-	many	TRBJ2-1	TGTGCCAGCAGCCGCAGTCAAGGGAACAATGAGCAGTTCTTC	CASSRSQGNNEQFF
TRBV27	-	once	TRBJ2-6	TGTGCCAGCAGTTTATATACGGGGGTGGCTGGGGCCAACGTCCTGACTTTC	CASSLYTGVAGANVLTF
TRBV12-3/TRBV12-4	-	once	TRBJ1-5	TGTGCCAGCAGTTTTTGGCGCGATCAGCCCCAGCATTTT	CASSFWRDQPQHF
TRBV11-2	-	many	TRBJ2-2	TGTGCCAGCAGCTTAGTTTCAGTGAACACCGGGGAGCTGTTTTTT	CASSLVSVNTGELFF
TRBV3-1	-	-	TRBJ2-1	TGTGCCAGCGCGACCGGGACGGCTTACAATGAGCAGTTCTTC	CASATGTAYNEQFF
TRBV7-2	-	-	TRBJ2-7	TGTGCCAGCAGTCCTGTCCCATACGAGCAGTACTTC	CASSPVPYEQYF
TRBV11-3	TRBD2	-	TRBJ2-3	TGTGCCAGCAGCAAACGGACTAGCCTCACAGATACGCAGTATTTT	CASSKRTSLTDTQYF
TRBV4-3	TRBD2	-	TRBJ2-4	TGCGCCAGCAGCATCACTAGCGGGGGGACCAAAAACATTCAGTACTTC	CASSITSGGTKNIQYF
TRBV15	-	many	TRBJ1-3	TGTGCCACCAGCAGGGATGTAGGCGACACCATATATTTT	CATSRDVGDTIYF